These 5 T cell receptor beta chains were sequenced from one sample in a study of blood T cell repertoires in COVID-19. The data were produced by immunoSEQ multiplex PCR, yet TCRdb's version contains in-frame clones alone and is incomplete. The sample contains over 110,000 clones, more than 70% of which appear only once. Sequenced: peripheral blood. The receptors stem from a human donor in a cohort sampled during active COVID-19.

The CDR3 is CASGREPQETQYF. In DNA form, the CDR3 reads TGTGCCAGCGGCAGGGAACCCCAAGAGACCCAGTACTTC. This sequence joins TRBV6-5 and TRBJ2-5; D might be TRBD1 (5 bases). This CDR3 region has 13 residues. Germline V CDR1 and CDR2: MNHEY, SVGAGI. Trimming stripped 8 bases from V and 1 base from J, with 11 bases between.

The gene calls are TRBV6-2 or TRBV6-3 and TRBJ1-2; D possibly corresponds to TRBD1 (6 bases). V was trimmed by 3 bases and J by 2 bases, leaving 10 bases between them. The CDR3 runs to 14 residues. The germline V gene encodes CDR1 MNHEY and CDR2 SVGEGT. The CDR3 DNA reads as TGTGCCAGCAGTTATGTACAGGGAAACTATGGCTACACCTTC. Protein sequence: CASSYVQGNYGYTF.

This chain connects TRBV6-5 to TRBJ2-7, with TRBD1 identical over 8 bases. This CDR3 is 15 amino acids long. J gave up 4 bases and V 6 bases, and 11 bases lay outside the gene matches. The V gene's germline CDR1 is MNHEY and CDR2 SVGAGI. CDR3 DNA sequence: TGTGCCAGCAGAGCCAGGGGGCTAGAGTCTTACGAGCAGTACTTC. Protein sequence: CASRARGLESYEQYF.

This CDR3 reads CASAFRTSGGPGYEQYF. CDR3 nucleotides: TGTGCCAGCGCGTTTAGGACTAGCGGGGGACCTGGCTACGAGCAGTACTTC. The rearrangement links TRBV28 to TRBJ2-7; 13 bases map to TRBD2. CDR3 length: 17 residues. Trimming cost V 8 bases and J 3 bases; bases outside gene matches: 13. The germline V gene has CDR1 MDHEN and CDR2 SYDVKM.

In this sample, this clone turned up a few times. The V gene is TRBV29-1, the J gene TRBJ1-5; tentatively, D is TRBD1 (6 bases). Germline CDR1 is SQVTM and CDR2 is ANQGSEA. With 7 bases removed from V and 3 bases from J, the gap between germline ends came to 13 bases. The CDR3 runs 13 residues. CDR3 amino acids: CSAADRYNQPQHF. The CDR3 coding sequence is TGCAGCGCCGCGGACAGATACAATCAGCCCCAGCATTTT.